This TCR beta chain was observed in a study of shared clonotypes between healthy human individuals. General study results and limits: In having few donors, the study represented limited genetic and exposure-history diversity. A few donors held approximately 5% of naive CD4 clonotypes in common.

Profiling relied on immunoSEQ multiplex PCR, and the TCRdb table lists in-frame clones only, not all of them. The sample has hundreds of thousands of clones; around 67% are singletons. The germline V and J ends were trimmed by 3 bases and 5 bases, with 10 bases remaining between them. Germline lookup yields CDR1 SGHNT and CDR2 YENEEA. CDR3 length: 13 amino acids. To note about this clone: Its antigen is unidentified.

Sequencing was done on a sample of memory CD4+ T cells sorted from blood. The subset: CD45RA-negative fraction. The V and J genes are TRBV11-3 and TRBJ2-5; maybe TRBD2 (6 bases). This TCR was recovered from a woman aged 30 to 39 in good health. The CDR3 here is CASSFTGGETQYF. DNA for the CDR3: TGTGCCAGCAGCTTTACAGGAGGGGAGACCCAGTACTTC. Looking up the rest from reference TRBV11-3 and TRBJ2-5 gives the full variable domain: EAGVVQSPRYKIIEKKQPVAFWCNPISGHNTLYWYLQNLGQGPELLIRYENEEAVDDSQLPKDRFSAERLKGVDSTLKIQPAELGDSAVYLCASSFTGGETQYFGPGTRLLVL.